The T cell receptor (beta chain) described here comes from a study of CD8+ T cells in alopecia areata. Reverse transcribed after extraction, RNA yielded cDNA as the sequencing template. Generated by immunoSEQ multiplex PCR, the TCRdb table keeps only in-frame clones and is missing some. Of under 30,000 clones in the sample, 40% to 65% were seen once. Trimming pared 5 bases from V and 7 bases from J, leaving 14 bases between. CDR3 length equals 12 residues. CDR1 and CDR2 (germline): SQVTM, ANQGSEA. By sample fraction, this clone is medium-sized (0.01 to 0.1%). Sequenced sample: NKG2D-high CD8+ T cells sorted from blood. The rearrangement links TRBV29-1 to TRBJ1-1; D possibly corresponds to TRBD1 (5 bases). The origin of this receptor is a human donor with alopecia areata. The CDR3 here is CSVRGDGVEAFF. In DNA form, the CDR3 reads TGCAGCGTTAGGGGCGACGGTGTTGAAGCTTTCTTT.